These 31 T cell receptor beta chains originate from one sample sequenced in a study of T cell responses to AZD1222 COVID-19 vaccine. Repertoires were generated with immunoSEQ multiplex PCR, while TCRdb's copy carries only in-frame clones and drops some. The profile shows roughly 150,000 clones, around 88% of them singletons. The source was peripheral blood, collected on day 0 of AZD1222 vaccination. Receptors originate from an adult in good health.

The V gene is TRBV30, the J gene TRBJ2-3, with a possible D match to TRBD2 (5 bases). The germline V and J ends were trimmed by 4 bases and 1 base, with 9 bases remaining between them. This CDR3 spans 13 amino acids. Germline V CDR1 and CDR2: GTSNPN, SVGIG (reference sequence). The CDR3 is CAWTEGGTDTQYF. DNA for the CDR3: TGTGCCTGGACAGAGGGAGGCACAGATACGCAGTATTTT.

This rearrangement joins TRBV19 to TRBJ2-7; D unresolved. CDR1 is LNHDA and CDR2 is SQIVND in the germline V gene (reference sequence). The CDR3 spans 13 residues. V was cut by 0 bases and J by 0 bases, with 3 bases left in between. The CDR3 is CASSIDTSYEQYF. In DNA, the CDR3 is TGTGCCAGTAGTATAGACACCTCCTACGAGCAGTACTTC.

This rearrangement joins TRBV6-5 to TRBJ1-1; D may be TRBD1 (5 bases). V was shortened by 2 bases and J by 1 base, with 8 bases between the two germline ends. Germline V gene lookup returns CDR1 MNHEY and CDR2 SVGAGI. This CDR3 comprises 14 residues. CDR3 region: CASSYRGGNTEAFF. The DNA for the CDR3 is TGTGCCAGCAGTTACAGGGGAGGGAACACTGAAGCTTTCTTT.

This clone was detected once. The chain is built from TRBV2 and TRBJ2-3; TRBD1 aligns across 8 bases. This CDR3 spans 14 amino acids. The V and J ends lost 7 bases and 4 bases, in that order; junction bases with no gene match: 7. The germline V gene encodes CDR1 SNHLY and CDR2 FYNNEI. CDR3 nucleotide sequence: TGTGCCAGCACTGGACAGGGAGGTTCAGATACGCAGTATTTT. This codes for CASTGQGGSDTQYF.

The chain uses TRBV11-1 and TRBJ2-1; 7 bases match TRBD2. This CDR3 region has 14 residues. V gave up 2 bases and J gave up 6 bases; unmatched junction bases: 4. CDR1 is SGHAT, CDR2 FQDESV, per germline (reference sequence). The CDR3 loop reads CASSLLGGGNEQFF. In nucleotides, the CDR3 is TGTGCCAGCAGCTTACTGGGCGGGGGCAATGAGCAGTTCTTC. Using reference TRBV11-1 and TRBJ2-1 for the parts outside the CDR3, the full variable domain is EAEVAQSPRYKITEKSQAVAFWCDPISGHATLYWYRQILGQGPELLVQFQDESVVDDSQLPKDRFSAERLKGVDSTLKIQPAELGDSAMYLCASSLLGGGNEQFFGPGTRLTVL.

J is TRBJ1-6 and V is TRBV5-5, with TRBD1 as a possible D gene (6 bases). The CDR3 has 15 amino acids. V shed 3 bases and J shed 9 bases, with 16 bases lying between them. CDR1 SGHKS and CDR2 YYEKEE come from the germline V gene (reference sequence). The DNA of the CDR3 is TGTGCCAGCAGCTCGGGGGGCAGCTTTAGTTCACCCCTCCACTTT. It yields the protein CASSSGGSFSSPLHF.

V is TRBV19 and J is TRBJ1-2; 8 bases are shared with TRBD1. The CDR3 has 15 residues. Trimming cost V 5 bases and J 4 bases; bases outside gene matches: 9. Germline lookup yields CDR1 LNHDA and CDR2 SQIVND (reference sequence). In nucleotides, the CDR3 is TGTGCCAGTAGTTCTCCCGGACAGGGCGTCTATGGCTACACCTTC. Amino acids: CASSSPGQGVYGYTF.

The chain has TRBV6-2 or TRBV6-3 and TRBJ2-1; no clear D. The CDR3 length is 12 residues. Germline loops: CDR1 MNHEY, CDR2 SVGEGT. V was trimmed by 6 bases and J by 1 base, leaving 4 bases between them. The DNA for the CDR3 is TGTGCCAGCAGCTGGTCCTACAATGAGCAGTTCTTC. Encoded protein: CASSWSYNEQFF.

The chain carries TRBV6-2 or TRBV6-3 and TRBJ1-1; D gene uncertain. Trimming removed 6 bases from V and 1 base from J, with 15 bases in between. Germline V gives CDR1 MNHEY, CDR2 SVGEGT. The CDR3 spans 15 residues. The CDR3 region is CASSQRGLPNTEAFF. The CDR3 DNA reads TGTGCCAGCAGCCAACGCGGACTGCCGAACACTGAAGCTTTCTTT.

V gene TRBV7-6 combines with J gene TRBJ1-6, with 8 positions matching TRBD1. Germline CDR1 is SGHVS and CDR2 is FNYEAQ. V was pared by 6 bases and J by 10 bases, with 11 bases of the junction left unmatched. The CDR3 runs 15 residues. CDR3 coding DNA: TGTGCCAGCAGGGATACGGGACAGGTGTTCTCACCCCTCCACTTT. This translates into CASRDTGQVFSPLHF.

This clone has just a few counts. Other DNA variants within this sample encode the same CDR3. The chain employs TRBV19 and TRBJ1-2, with D possibly matching TRBD1 (6 bases). Germline CDR1 reads LNHDA; CDR2 reads SQIVND (reference sequence). With 6 bases removed from V and 6 bases from J, the gap between germline ends came to 8 bases. The CDR3 covers 11 residues. As DNA, the CDR3 is TGTGCCAGTAGGGCAGGGGATGGCTACACCTTC. Its protein is CASRAGDGYTF.

V and J are TRBV25-1 and TRBJ1-5, with no clear D. The CDR3 covers 15 residues. Germline V gene data show CDR1 as MGHDK and CDR2 as SYGVNS. V was shortened by 0 bases and J by 2 bases, with 8 bases between the two germline ends. The CDR3 loop is CASSEYGGGNQPQHF. CDR3 in DNA: TGTGCCAGCAGTGAATATGGTGGGGGCAATCAGCCCCAGCATTTT.

The chain has TRBV1 and TRBJ2-7; the table names TRBD2, a call not compared with the DNA. TRBV1 is reported as a pseudogene. The CDR3 is 16 amino acids. The CDR3 reads CTSRGEERCNSYEQYF. The CDR3 coding sequence is TGCACCAGCCGGGGGGAAGAGCGGTGTAATTCCTACGAGCAGTACTTC.

CDR3 loop: CATSAYLAGGETQYF. The CDR3 region has the DNA TGTGCCACCAGTGCTTATTTGGCAGGGGGGGAGACCCAGTACTTC. The chain carries TRBV24-1 and TRBJ2-5; a possible D gene is TRBD1 (7 bases). The V gene's germline CDR1 is KGHDR and CDR2 SFDVKD. The CDR3 contains 15 residues. The V end was cut by 5 bases, the J end by 5 bases, with 17 bases between.

The chain links TRBV12-3 or TRBV12-4 to TRBJ1-1, with D unresolved. Trimming took 4 bases from V and 1 from J, leaving 4 bases between them. The CDR3 is made up of 12 amino acids. CDR3 in DNA: TGTGCCAGCAGTTGGGGGAACACTGAAGCTTTCTTT. This sequence encodes CASSWGNTEAFF.

The gene calls are TRBV14 and TRBJ1-2; possibly TRBD1 for D (6 bases). CDR3 length: 15 amino acids. The V end was cut by 0 bases, the J end by 4 bases, with 12 bases between. The germline CDR1 and CDR2 sequences are SGHDN and FVKESK. CDR3: CASSQDGGPGYGYTF. CDR3 DNA: TGTGCCAGCAGCCAAGATGGGGGGCCGGGCTATGGCTACACCTTC.

The chain recombines TRBV7-2 with TRBJ2-7, with D possibly matching TRBD1 (5 bases). Looked up from germline, CDR1 is SGHTA and CDR2 is FQGNSA. V lost 8 bases and J lost 4, with 21 bases in between. This CDR3 has 15 residues. The CDR3: CASSWGGKISYEQYF. The CDR3 nucleotides are TGTGCCAGCTCCTGGGGCGGTAAAATTTCGTACGAGCAGTACTTC.

The rearrangement joins TRBV7-9 to TRBJ2-1, with D maybe TRBD2 (6 bases). CDR1 and CDR2 from the germline V gene are SEHNR and FQNEAQ (reference sequence). Trimming stripped 4 bases from V and 7 bases from J, with 14 bases between. The CDR3 sequence is 14 residues long. The CDR3 bases are TGTGCCAGCAGCTCCGTGACTAGACGGAATGAGCAGTTCTTC. This translates into CASSSVTRRNEQFF.

The chain couples TRBV12-5 to TRBJ2-7; D remains ambiguous. The CDR3 sequence is 14 residues long. Germline loops: CDR1 LGHNT, CDR2 FRNRAP. Trimming removed 2 bases from V and 6 bases from J, with 14 bases in between. The CDR3 sequence: CASGLPTDMGEQYF. CDR3 DNA sequence: TGTGCTAGTGGTTTGCCCACCGACATGGGCGAGCAGTACTTC.

As regards this clone: Mismatch with germline at one junction end may stem from a read error. The V call is TRBV27, the J call TRBJ1-2; perhaps TRBD1 as D (5 bases). This CDR3 is 16 amino acids long. Germline loops: CDR1 MNHEY, CDR2 SMNVEV (reference sequence). CDR3 protein: CASSISPGLANYGYTF. CDR3 DNA sequence: TGTGCCAGCAGTATATCACCAGGGTTAGCTAACTATGGCTACACCTTC.

The rearrangement links TRBV7-2 to TRBJ1-5, with 8 bases matching TRBD1. V lost 3 bases to trimming and J lost 2 bases; unmatched junction nucleotides: 3. Germline CDR1 reads SGHTA; CDR2 reads FQGNSA. The CDR3 has 15 residues. The CDR3 bases are TGTGCCAGCAGCTTCGACAGGGGTCGCAATCAGCCCCAGCATTTT. It is translated as CASSFDRGRNQPQHF.

The V and J genes are TRBV4-3 and TRBJ1-2, with D possibly matching TRBD1 (5 bases). There are 15 residues in the CDR3. Trimming pared 4 bases from V and 3 bases from J, leaving 15 bases between. Germline V gives CDR1 LGHNA, CDR2 YSLEER. The DNA for the CDR3 is TGCGCCAGCAGCCCCGGGTGGGGGTCCGACTATGGCTACACCTTC. This translates into CASSPGWGSDYGYTF.

V usage is TRBV28 and J usage is TRBJ1-1; possibly TRBD1 for D (6 bases). In germline, CDR1 is MDHEN, CDR2 SYDVKM. There are 13 residues in the CDR3. With 8 bases removed from V and 1 base from J, the gap between germline ends came to 11 bases. The CDR3 DNA is TGTGCCAGCCTGGGGGGGGCGAACACTGAAGCTTTCTTT. Translated, it gives CASLGGANTEAFF. Complete variable domain (other parts from reference TRBV28 and TRBJ1-1): DVKVTQSSRYLVKRTGEKVFLECVQDMDHENMFWYRQDPGLGLRLIYFSYDVKMKEKGDIPEGYSVSREKKERFSLILESASTNQTSMYLCASLGGANTEAFFGQGTRLTVV.

The V and J genes are TRBV6-5 and TRBJ2-1, with TRBD1 matching over 9 bases. The V gene end was trimmed by 5 bases and the J gene end by 8 bases; junction bases not matched to a gene: 4. Germline V lookup: CDR1 MNHEY, CDR2 SVGAGI. The CDR3 contains 13 residues. CDR3 nucleotides: TGTGCCAGCAGTCACAGGGGGCGATATGAGCAGTTCTTC. Translated: CASSHRGRYEQFF.

This chain joins TRBV29-1 and TRBJ1-5; D ambiguous. The V end was cut by 5 bases, the J end by 3 bases, with 11 bases between. Germline CDR1 reads SQVTM; CDR2 reads ANQGSEA. The CDR3 is 13 amino acids. CDR3 protein: CSVRGAYNQPQHF. The CDR3 nucleotides read TGCAGCGTTCGCGGAGCCTACAATCAGCCCCAGCATTTT.

This clone was seen just once. The chain is built from TRBV7-2 and TRBJ2-7; either TRBD1 or TRBD2 may fit D (5 bases each). Germline V CDR1 and CDR2: SGHTA, FQGNSA. Deletions cut 6 bases from V and 4 bases from J, with 19 bases between. This CDR3 is 15 amino acids long. The CDR3 nucleotides read TGTGCCAGCAGATACGGTCGGGACGGAAGTTACGAGCAGTACTTC. It encodes CASRYGRDGSYEQYF.

This chain links TRBV4-2 with TRBJ1-1, with D maybe TRBD1 (6 bases). The CDR3 extends over 16 amino acids. The V end lost 1 base, the J end lost 5 bases, and 17 bases lay between the germline ends. CDR1 is LGHNA and CDR2 is YNFKEQ in the germline V gene. The CDR3 spells CASSQVRAGQGTEAFF. CDR3 nucleotides: TGTGCCAGCAGCCAAGTCCGCGCAGGGCAGGGGACTGAAGCTTTCTTT.

The gene calls are TRBV12-3 or TRBV12-4 and TRBJ2-2; D unresolved. The CDR3 is 13 residues long. V lost 7 bases, J lost 5 bases, and 11 bases lay in between. Here the CDR3 DNA reads TGTGCCAGCACTCTGCAGGAGACCGGGGAGCTGTTTTTT. It specifies CASTLQETGELFF.

The rearrangement links TRBV6-5 to TRBJ2-3, with D perhaps TRBD1 (6 bases). The CDR3 has 15 residues. Germline CDR1 MNHEY, CDR2 SVGAGI. V was pared by 7 bases and J by 6 bases, with 20 bases between. As DNA, the CDR3 is TGTGCCAGCAACCGCGTGGCGGGCCAGGGGGATACGCAGTATTTT. Its translation is CASNRVAGQGDTQYF.

The CDR3 nucleotides are TGTGCCACCGGAAGGACGGGGAGCTATGGCTACACCTTC. Encoded protein: CATGRTGSYGYTF. The chain recombines TRBV19 with TRBJ1-2; no definite D call. This CDR3 comprises 13 residues. Germline V CDR1 and CDR2: LNHDA, SQIVND (reference sequence). V dropped 10 bases and J dropped 4 bases, with 16 bases sitting between them.

This clone was seen a single time. The V call is TRBV6-1, the J call TRBJ1-5; D may be TRBD1 (5 bases). CDR1 is MNHNS, CDR2 SASEGT, per germline. The CDR3 is made up of 13 amino acids. Trimming shortened V by 2 bases and J by 4 bases, and 6 bases separated the two germline ends. The CDR3 reads CASSESGNQPQHF. Written as DNA, the CDR3 is TGTGCCAGCAGTGAATCAGGGAATCAGCCCCAGCATTTT.